This entry lists 32 T cell receptor beta chains sequenced from one sample in a study of blood T cell repertoires in COVID-19. Clones were read by immunoSEQ multiplex PCR, and TCRdb kept only the in-frame ones, dropping some. Here the sample spans about 270,000 clones, approximately 91% being singletons. The sample taken for sequencing was PBMCs or T cells enriched from blood (not recorded which). The receptors stem from a middle-aged woman with acute COVID-19.

V is TRBV5-4 and J is TRBJ1-3; a possible D gene is TRBD1 (6 bases). This CDR3 is built from 16 residues. V was trimmed by 4 bases and J by 9 bases, leaving 23 bases between them. CDR1 is SGHNT and CDR2 is YYREEE in the germline V gene (reference sequence). In DNA form, the CDR3 reads TGTGCCAGCAGCCCCGCAGGGGTCAGATCGGCAGGCACCATATATTTT. Protein product: CASSPAGVRSAGTIYF.

This chain connects TRBV7-8 to TRBJ2-7; possible D gene TRBD1, 6 bases. Per germline, CDR1 SGHVS and CDR2 FQNEAQ. V was shortened by 1 base and J by 2 bases, with 15 bases between the two germline ends. This CDR3 contains 16 residues. DNA of the CDR3: TGTGCCAGCAGCTTAGACGGTTTTGGACAGACCTACGAGCAGTACTTC. Translated: CASSLDGFGQTYEQYF.

The chain joins TRBV28 to TRBJ1-2, with D possibly TRBD1 on 6 matching bases. CDR1 is MDHEN, CDR2 SYDVKM, per germline. Trimming pared 2 bases from V and 8 bases from J, leaving 15 bases between. The CDR3 consists of 14 residues. CDR3 nucleotide sequence: TGTGCCAGCAGTTTAGACGGGACACCGATGGGCTACACCTTC. Its protein product is CASSLDGTPMGYTF.

The genes are TRBV19 and TRBJ1-3; D not resolved. The germline CDR1 and CDR2 sequences are LNHDA and SQIVND (reference sequence). CDR3 length equals 14 residues. Trimming shortened V by 4 bases and J by 3 bases, and 10 bases separated the two germline ends. In DNA form, the CDR3 reads TGTGCCAGTAGTAGCGACACTCGTGGAAACACCATATATTTT. This codes for CASSSDTRGNTIYF. The entire variable domain, with the rest obtained from reference TRBV19 and TRBJ1-3, is as follows: DGGITQSPKYLFRKEGQNVTLSCEQNLNHDAMYWYRQDPGQGLRLIYYSQIVNDFQKGDIAEGYSVSREKKESFPLTVTSAQKNPTAFYLCASSSDTRGNTIYFGEGSWLTVV.

The rearrangement joins TRBV2 to TRBJ2-7; 7 bases are a match to TRBD2. This CDR3 comprises 14 residues. Per germline, CDR1 SNHLY and CDR2 FYNNEI. V lost 6 bases, J lost 2 bases, and 7 bases stayed unmatched. CDR3 sequence reads: CASRSTGGPYEQYF. Written as DNA, the CDR3 is TGTGCCAGCAGGTCCACGGGAGGCCCCTACGAGCAGTACTTC.

This clone occurred once. The J gene is TRBJ1-1, the V gene TRBV6-5, with 9 bases matching TRBD1. The germline V gene has CDR1 MNHEY and CDR2 SVGAGI. V lost 2 bases, J lost 11 bases, and 9 bases stayed unmatched. The CDR3 is 14 residues long. DNA of the CDR3: TGTGCCAGCAGTTACCAACCGGGACAGGGCGTCGCTTTCTTT. Its translation: CASSYQPGQGVAFF.

The chain employs TRBV9 and TRBJ2-1, with 10 positions matching TRBD2. V lost 1 base and J lost 4; bases outside the gene matches: 5. Germline V gives CDR1 SGDLS, CDR2 YYNGEE. The CDR3 is 16 residues long. CDR3 residues: CASSVRGSGGYNEQFF. The CDR3 coding sequence is TGTGCCAGCAGCGTACGGGGTAGCGGGGGGTACAATGAGCAGTTCTTC. Full variable domain (remainder filled in from reference TRBV9 and TRBJ2-1): DSGVTQTPKHLITATGQRVTLRCSPRSGDLSVYWYQQSLDQGLQFLIQYYNGEERAKGNILERFSAQQFPDLHSELNLSSLELGDSALYFCASSVRGSGGYNEQFFGPGTRLTVL.

The CDR3 DNA follows: TGTGCCAGCAGCCTACAGGGGAGTCGTACTGAAGCTTTCTTT. It specifies CASSLQGSRTEAFF. V and J are TRBV7-2 and TRBJ1-1, with 7 positions matching TRBD1. The V and J ends lost 5 bases and 5 bases, in that order; junction bases with no gene match: 8. This CDR3 contains 14 residues. Germline V gene data show CDR1 as SGHTA and CDR2 as FQGNSA.

The chain uses TRBV7-3 and TRBJ2-1; the D gene is possibly TRBD2 (5 bases). Trimming stripped 0 bases from V and 6 bases from J, with 6 bases between. Per germline, CDR1 SGHTA and CDR2 FQGTGA. The CDR3 spans 13 residues. CDR3 bases: TGTGCCAGCAGCTTAACTACTAGCAATGAGCAGTTCTTC. Amino acid sequence: CASSLTTSNEQFF.

This clone turned up a few times. The chain couples TRBV7-9 to TRBJ2-1; 7 nucleotides agree with TRBD1. Germline-derived CDR1 and CDR2 are SEHNR and FQNEAQ (reference sequence). The CDR3 is 17 residues long. V shed 5 bases and J 3 bases; nucleotides not matched to a gene: 13. The CDR3 reads CASSPRPGQLNYNEQFF. The CDR3 nucleotides are TGTGCCAGCAGCCCGAGACCGGGACAGTTAAACTACAATGAGCAGTTCTTC.

This rearrangement joins TRBV24-1 to TRBJ2-5; tentative D call: TRBD1 (7 bases). Germline CDR1 reads KGHDR; CDR2 reads SFDVKD. The CDR3 is 18 amino acids. Deletions cut 5 bases from V and 4 bases from J, with 25 bases between. The CDR3 spells CATSGLTGTEAGRETQYF. CDR3 nucleotides: TGTGCCACCAGTGGTCTGACCGGGACAGAGGCCGGGAGAGAGACCCAGTACTTC.

The J gene is TRBJ2-2, the V gene TRBV4-1, with D hard to call. The CDR3 consists of 16 residues. CDR1 and CDR2 (germline): MGHRA, YSYEKL. Trimming stripped 4 bases from V and 1 base from J, with 13 bases between. CDR3 nucleotides: TGCGCCAGCAGCCCGCAGGATCCAGGGAACACCGGGGAGCTGTTTTTT. This encodes CASSPQDPGNTGELFF.

The rearrangement links TRBV12-3 or TRBV12-4 to TRBJ1-5, with TRBD1 matching 7 bases. The CDR3 totals 13 residues. With V trimmed by 4 bases and J by 10 bases, 7 bases remained unmatched. The CDR3, as DNA: TGTGCCAGCAGTTCACAGGGGTCGGGTCCCCAGCATTTT. This codes for CASSSQGSGPQHF.

This clone showed up just a few times. The chain has TRBV6-5 and TRBJ1-1, with 8 bases lining up with TRBD1. The CDR3 is 15 amino acids. Germline trimming cut 6 bases from V and 1 base from J; bases unmatched to any gene: 7. The germline CDR1 and CDR2 sequences are MNHEY and SVGAGI. The CDR3 sequence is CASRTDRGANTEAFF. DNA of the CDR3: TGTGCCAGCAGGACAGACAGGGGCGCGAACACTGAAGCTTTCTTT.

This chain uses TRBV4-3 with TRBJ1-1; 8 nucleotides align to TRBD1. The CDR3 sequence is 15 residues long. Germline V CDR1 and CDR2: LGHNA, YSLEER. V lost 3 bases to trimming and J lost 0 bases; unmatched junction nucleotides: 3. Here the CDR3 reads CASSHATGVNTEAFF. CDR3 coding DNA: TGCGCCAGCAGCCACGCGACAGGGGTGAACACTGAAGCTTTCTTT.

The genes are TRBV30 and TRBJ2-7; perhaps TRBD2 as D (5 bases). Deletions cut 3 bases from V and 3 bases from J, with 18 bases between. Germline values: CDR1 GTSNPN, CDR2 SVGIG (reference sequence). This CDR3 is 15 amino acids long. In nucleotides, the CDR3 is TGTGCCTGGAGAGGGTTTAGCGAACATGACTACGAGCAGTACTTC. It is translated as CAWRGFSEHDYEQYF. Looking up the rest from reference TRBV30 and TRBJ2-7 gives the full variable domain: SQTIHQWPATLVQPVGSPLSLECTVEGTSNPNLYWYRQAAGRGLQLLFYSVGIGQISSEVPQNLSASRPQDRQFILSSKKLLLSDSGFYLCAWRGFSEHDYEQYFGPGTRLTVT.

The V call is TRBV4-2, the J call TRBJ2-1, with TRBD2 identical over 8 bases. Germline V gene sequence: CDR1 LGHNA, CDR2 YNFKEQ. CDR3 length: 15 residues. After removal of 1 base from V and 5 bases from J, the junction contained 4 bases not matched to a gene. CDR3 DNA sequence: TGTGCCAGCAGCCAAGTTCTGGGACTAGACAATGAGCAGTTCTTC. Its protein product is CASSQVLGLDNEQFF.

This chain connects TRBV11-2 to TRBJ1-3; 7 bases are shared with TRBD1. From germline, CDR1 is SGHAT and CDR2 FQNNGV. V shed 1 base and J 0 bases; nucleotides not matched to a gene: 3. The CDR3 runs 16 residues. CDR3 loop: CASSLAGGSSGNTIYF. The CDR3 bases are TGTGCCAGCAGCTTAGCAGGGGGGTCCTCTGGAAACACCATATATTTT.

The chain carries TRBV7-2 and TRBJ2-3, with D possibly being TRBD2 (7 bases). V lost 3 bases and J 5 bases, leaving 12 bases between the germline ends. The CDR3 covers 14 residues. CDR1 is SGHTA, CDR2 FQGNSA, per germline. The CDR3 DNA follows: TGTGCCAGCAGCTTGAGGGGGGGCGGAGATACGCAGTATTTT. Encoded protein: CASSLRGGGDTQYF. Combining the CDR3 with reference TRBV7-2 and TRBJ2-3 gives the whole variable domain GAGVSQSPSNKVTEKGKDVELRCDPISGHTALYWYRQSLGQGLEFLIYFQGNSAPDKSGLPSDRFSAERTGGSVSTLTIQRTQQEDSAVYLCASSLRGGGDTQYFGPGTRLTVL.

The chain employs TRBV5-6 and TRBJ2-2; D ambiguous. Germline CDR1 and CDR2: SGHDT and YYEEEE. The V and J ends lost 4 bases and 7 bases respectively, with 8 bases between them. The CDR3 sequence is 12 residues long. Written as DNA, the CDR3 is TGTGCCAGCAGCCCCACGAGCGGGGAGCTGTTTTTT. Translated: CASSPTSGELFF.

The chain carries TRBV27 and TRBJ1-2, with TRBD1 matching over 9 bases. The CDR3 covers 15 residues. The trim removed 1 base at V and 6 bases at J, leaving 6 bases unmatched. The germline V gene encodes CDR1 MNHEY and CDR2 SMNVEV (reference sequence). The CDR3 DNA follows: TGTGCCAGCAGTTTATTGGGACAGGGTAAGAATGGCTACACCTTC. This encodes CASSLLGQGKNGYTF.

The chain is built from TRBV5-1 and TRBJ2-7, with a weak D call TRBD1 (6 bases). The CDR3 loop spans 15 amino acids. Germline values: CDR1 SGHRS, CDR2 YFSETQ. V was cut by 0 bases and J by 8 bases, with 18 bases left in between. In DNA, the CDR3 is TGCGCCAGCAGCTTGGAGGGACAATCGTACGACCAGCAGTACTTC. This sequence encodes CASSLEGQSYDQQYF. Full variable domain (outside the CDR3, taken from reference TRBV5-1 and TRBJ2-7): KAGVTQTPRYLIKTRGQQVTLSCSPISGHRSVSWYQQTPGQGLQFLFEYFSETQRNKGNFPGRFSGRQFSNSRSEMNVSTLELGDSALYLCASSLEGQSYDQQYFGPGTRLTVT.

The chain has TRBV2 and TRBJ1-1, with 9 bases lining up with TRBD1. Unmatched junction bases numbered 7, after V lost 4 bases and J lost 4 bases. Looked up from germline, CDR1 is SNHLY and CDR2 is FYNNEI. This CDR3 spans 15 amino acids. CDR3 amino acids: CASSADRGGTTEAFF. The DNA for the CDR3 is TGTGCCAGCAGTGCGGACAGGGGAGGGACCACTGAAGCTTTCTTT.

The chain combines TRBV7-9 with TRBJ1-4, with D unresolved. V lost 5 bases to trimming and J lost 8 bases, with 9 bases between them. Germline CDR1 is SEHNR and CDR2 is FQNEAQ (reference sequence). The CDR3 consists of 12 residues. The chain's CDR3 is CASSPNEEKLFF. Written as DNA, the CDR3 is TGTGCCAGCAGCCCCAACGAGGAAAAACTGTTTTTT.

V and J are TRBV5-1 and TRBJ1-2; possibly TRBD1 for D (5 bases). The CDR3 loop spans 14 amino acids. The germline V and J ends were trimmed by 4 bases and 10 bases, with 20 bases remaining between them. Germline V gene lookup returns CDR1 SGHRS and CDR2 YFSETQ. In nucleotides, the CDR3 is TGCGCCAGCAGCATGGGACGTCAGGGTCCGGACTACACCTTC. As protein: CASSMGRQGPDYTF.

This chain uses TRBV18 with TRBJ1-2, with 10 bases that match TRBD1. The length of the CDR3 is 14 residues. CDR1 and CDR2 from the germline V gene are KGHSH and LQKENI. V was clipped by 2 bases and J by 5 bases; unmatched bases: 2. The CDR3 DNA sequence: TGTGCCAGCTCACCAGGGACAGGGGAATATGGCTACACCTTC. It encodes CASSPGTGEYGYTF. The full variable domain, rest sourced from reference TRBV18 and TRBJ1-2, is NAGVMQNPRHLVRRRGQEARLRCSPMKGHSHVYWYRQLPEEGLKFMVYLQKENIIDESGMPKERFSAEFPKEGPSILRIQQVVRGDSAAYFCASSPGTGEYGYTFGSGTRLTVV.

V gene TRBV7-2 combines with J gene TRBJ2-1; TRBD2 matches at 10 bases. Germline trimming cut 2 bases from V and 6 bases from J; bases unmatched to any gene: 7. The germline gives CDR1 SGHTA, CDR2 FQGNSA. The CDR3 spans 16 residues. The CDR3 nucleotides are TGTGCCAGCAGCTTAACCCAAGCGGGAGGGCCCAATGAGCAGTTCTTC. Protein product: CASSLTQAGGPNEQFF.

V usage is TRBV3-1 (or the pseudogene TRBV3-2) and J usage is TRBJ2-7; a weak D match, TRBD1 (6 bases). V lost 4 bases and J 3 bases, leaving 10 bases between the germline ends. This CDR3 is built from 13 residues. The V gene's germline CDR1 is LGHDT and CDR2 YNNKEL (reference sequence). CDR3 DNA sequence: TGTGCCAGCAGCCCCCGACAGGTCTACGAGCAGTACTTC. Its translation is CASSPRQVYEQYF.

This chain connects TRBV27 to TRBJ1-2; no firm D call. CDR3 length: 17 residues. The V end was cut by 0 bases, the J end by 2 bases, with 16 bases between. Per germline, CDR1 MNHEY and CDR2 SMNVEV (reference sequence). This chain's CDR3 is CASSLSSEYSRNYGYTF. The CDR3 nucleotides read TGTGCCAGCAGTTTATCTTCTGAGTACAGTAGGAACTATGGCTACACCTTC.

The chain has TRBV13 and TRBJ2-6; D is perhaps TRBD2 (6 bases). Germline V CDR1 and CDR2: PRHDT, FYEKMQ (reference sequence). The CDR3 runs 18 residues. Trimming left V 0 bases short and J 0 bases short, with 12 bases between. The CDR3 region has the DNA TGTGCCAGCAGCTTAGGGTTTCAGGGACTCTCTGGGGCCAACGTCCTGACTTTC. Its translation is CASSLGFQGLSGANVLTF. Full variable domain (remainder filled in from reference TRBV13 and TRBJ2-6): AAGVIQSPRHLIKEKRETATLKCYPIPRHDTVYWYQQGPGQDPQFLISFYEKMQSDKGSIPDRFSAQQFSDYHSELNMSSLELGDSALYFCASSLGFQGLSGANVLTFGAGSRLTVL.

The J gene is TRBJ2-2, the V gene TRBV27; D is ambiguous. Germline CDR1 is MNHEY and CDR2 is SMNVEV (reference sequence). The V end was cut by 4 bases, the J end by 1 base, with 13 bases between. This CDR3 has 16 residues. For the CDR3, the DNA is TGTGCCAGCAGTTCCTACATTGGGCTGAACACCGGGGAGCTGTTTTTT. Translated: CASSSYIGLNTGELFF.

The V call is TRBV28, the J call TRBJ1-2; TRBD1 matches at 8 bases. This CDR3 has 14 residues. V lost 5 bases, J lost 5 bases, and 7 bases stayed unmatched. The germline V gene has CDR1 MDHEN and CDR2 SYDVKM. CDR3 nucleotide sequence: TGTGCCAGCAGTCCAGGGGGCGTCGTATATGGCTACACCTTC. Protein sequence: CASSPGGVVYGYTF.